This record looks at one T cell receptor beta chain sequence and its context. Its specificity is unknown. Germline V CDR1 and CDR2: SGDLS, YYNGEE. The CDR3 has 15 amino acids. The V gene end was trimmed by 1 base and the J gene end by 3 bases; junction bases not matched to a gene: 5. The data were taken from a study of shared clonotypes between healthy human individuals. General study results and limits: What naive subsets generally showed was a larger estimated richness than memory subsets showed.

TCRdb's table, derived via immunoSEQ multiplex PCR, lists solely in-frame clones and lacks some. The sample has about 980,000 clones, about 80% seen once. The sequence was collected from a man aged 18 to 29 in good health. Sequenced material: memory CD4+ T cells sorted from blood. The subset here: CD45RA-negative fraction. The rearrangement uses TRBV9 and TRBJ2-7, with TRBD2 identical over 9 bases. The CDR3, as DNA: TGTGCCAGCAGCGTAACTAGCGGGCTGGGCTACGAGCAGTACTTC. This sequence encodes CASSVTSGLGYEQYF.